This passage covers 11 T cell receptor beta chains from one sample sequenced in a study of molecular identifiers for immune sequencing clone quantification (dated by TCRdb to the late 2010s). The library was obtained by PCR. TCRdb lists the instrument as NextSeq 500. TCRdb cleaned the public reads at Q25 with fastp, built clones with MiXCR and kept in-frame beta chains. Every entry covers one CDR3 protein and lists the most common genes and DNA from its rows. Recorded for this sample are nearly 55,000 distinct CDR3 sequences; roughly a third of them occurred a single time. The ten most abundant clones make up about 3.8% of the sample. The sample comprised naive CD8+ T cells from blood, with Jurkat cell RNA spiked in. In light of the paper, this sample's cell subset or site label describes: FACS-sorted CD8+CD4-CCR7+CD45RA+ naive T cells. These receptors were taken from a human donor in good health. Some libraries in this study had Jurkat cell RNA spiked in.

This clonotype was recorded many times. V gene TRBV7-9 combines with J gene TRBJ2-5; D unresolved. CDR1 is SEHNR and CDR2 is FQNEAQ in the germline V gene (reference sequence). The V end was cut by 3 bases, the J end by 3 bases, with 8 bases between. This CDR3 spans 13 amino acids. The CDR3 protein is CASSFRLEETQYF. In DNA, the CDR3 is TGTGCCAGCAGCTTTCGCCTAGAAGAGACCCAGTACTTC.

This clonotype was seen more than once but under ten times. The chain links TRBV12-3 or TRBV12-4 to TRBJ1-2; D is perhaps TRBD1 (5 bases). V lost 6 bases and J 6 bases, leaving 8 bases between the germline ends. The CDR3 spans 11 residues. CDR3 DNA: TGTGCCAGCAGACAGGTGGATGGCTACACCTTC. Translating gives CASRQVDGYTF.

This chain joins TRBV6-4 and TRBJ2-2; 12 bases match TRBD2. V shed 5 bases, J shed 13 bases, and the junction held 5 bases outside the gene matches. Germline-derived CDR1 and CDR2 are MRHNA and SNTAGT. The CDR3 length is 13 residues. The CDR3: CASSYLAGGPLFF. The CDR3 DNA reads as TGTGCCAGCAGTTACCTAGCGGGAGGGCCGCTGTTTTTT.

This sequence joins TRBV4-1 and TRBJ1-2, with 7 bases aligning to TRBD1. The CDR3 has 15 residues. Germline V gene lookup returns CDR1 MGHRA and CDR2 YSYEKL. Trimming cost V 0 bases and J 4 bases; bases outside gene matches: 5. CDR3 DNA sequence: TGCGCCAGCAGCCAAGAGGCACAGGGGTTCTATGGCTACACCTTC. Protein product: CASSQEAQGFYGYTF.

On this clonotype: A much larger clone sits a single nucleotide away, making a read error possible. The rearrangement joins TRBV28 to TRBJ2-4; D may be TRBD2 (5 bases). This CDR3 is 14 amino acids long. Germline V gene sequence: CDR1 MDHEN, CDR2 SYDVKM. The germline V and J ends were trimmed by 6 bases and 8 bases, with 17 bases remaining between them. CDR3: CASRANSPSHIQYF. The CDR3 DNA is TGTGCCAGCAGGGCGAACAGCCCTAGCCACATTCAGTACTTC.

V and J are TRBV15 and TRBJ1-5; D gene uncertain. There are 14 residues in the CDR3. V was shortened by 0 bases and J by 9 bases, with 12 bases between the two germline ends. The germline V gene encodes CDR1 LNHNV and CDR2 YYDKDF (reference sequence). Here the CDR3 reads CATSRDGSFRPQHF. Here the CDR3 DNA reads TGTGCCACCAGCAGAGATGGGAGCTTTAGGCCCCAGCATTTT.

This clonotype was detected only a few times. The chain combines TRBV27 with TRBJ2-7, with D perhaps being TRBD1 or TRBD2 (5 bases each). The CDR3 is 12 amino acids. V was cut by 7 bases and J by 3 bases, with 10 bases left in between. Germline CDR1 MNHEY, CDR2 SMNVEV (reference sequence). CDR3 coding DNA: TGTGCCAGCATGAGTGGGGGCTACGAGCAGTACTTC. This translates into CASMSGGYEQYF.

This clonotype was detected only a few times. V is TRBV25-1 and J is TRBJ1-1; D ambiguous. V lost 2 bases and J 5 bases, leaving 12 bases between the germline ends. Germline V gene data show CDR1 as MGHDK and CDR2 as SYGVNS. The CDR3 is made up of 14 amino acids. This chain's CDR3 is CASSETGSFTEAFF. DNA for the CDR3: TGTGCCAGCAGTGAAACGGGGTCCTTTACTGAAGCTTTCTTT.

A few counts support this clonotype. V and J are TRBV13 and TRBJ1-2; 7 nucleotides line up with TRBD1. The CDR3 sequence is 16 residues long. CDR1 PRHDT and CDR2 FYEKMQ come from the germline V gene (reference sequence). V lost 4 bases, J lost 2 bases, and 10 bases stayed unmatched. CDR3 sequence: CASSSRQGRGNYGYTF. CDR3 coding DNA: TGTGCCAGCAGCTCCAGACAGGGACGGGGCAACTATGGCTACACCTTC.

This clonotype appeared many times. The chain is built from TRBV28 and TRBJ1-5; a weak D match, TRBD1 (5 bases). Germline CDR1 reads MDHEN; CDR2 reads SYDVKM. CDR3 size: 14 residues. Trimming pared 3 bases from V and 6 bases from J, leaving 12 bases between. CDR3 sequence: CASSFRQGFQPQHF. The CDR3 DNA follows: TGTGCCAGCAGTTTCCGGCAGGGCTTTCAGCCCCAGCATTTT.

In its sample, this clonotype was seen a few times. The chain has TRBV20-1 and TRBJ2-5; D possibly corresponds to TRBD1 (5 bases). Germline assignment: CDR1 DFQATT and CDR2 SNEGSKA (reference sequence). The length of the CDR3 is 13 residues. With 1 base removed from V and 3 bases from J, the gap between germline ends came to 9 bases. The DNA for the CDR3 is TGCAGTGCTAGAGGACAGATGGAAGAGACCCAGTACTTC. This gives the protein CSARGQMEETQYF.